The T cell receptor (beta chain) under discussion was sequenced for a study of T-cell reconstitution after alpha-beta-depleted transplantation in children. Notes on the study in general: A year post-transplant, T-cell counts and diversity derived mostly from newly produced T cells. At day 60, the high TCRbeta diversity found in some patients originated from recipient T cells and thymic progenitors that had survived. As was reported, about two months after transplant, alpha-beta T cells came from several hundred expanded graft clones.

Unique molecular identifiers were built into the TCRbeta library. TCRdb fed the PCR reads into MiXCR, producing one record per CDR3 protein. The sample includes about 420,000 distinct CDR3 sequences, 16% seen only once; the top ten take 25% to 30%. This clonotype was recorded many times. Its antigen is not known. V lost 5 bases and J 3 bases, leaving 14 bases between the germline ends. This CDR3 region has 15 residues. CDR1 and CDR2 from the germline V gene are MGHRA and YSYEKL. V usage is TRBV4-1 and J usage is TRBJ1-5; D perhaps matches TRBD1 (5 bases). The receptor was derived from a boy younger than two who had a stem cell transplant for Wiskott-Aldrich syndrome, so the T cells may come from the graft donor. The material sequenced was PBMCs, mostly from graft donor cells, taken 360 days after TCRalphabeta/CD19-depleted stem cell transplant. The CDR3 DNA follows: TGCGCCAGCAGCTCGGGACCGGGGTACAATCAGCCCCAGCATTTT. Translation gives CASSSGPGYNQPQHF.